This T cell receptor (beta chain) was identified during a study of spatial heterogeneity in lung cancer. As for the study in general: More than ten raw reads, on average, carried each unique TCR and UMI combination.

This clonotype has at least ten counts. Its antigen remains unidentified. The time point was: sample taken at primary tumor resection. Sequencing of whole RNA from tumor, nontumor lung or frozen PBMC involved no sorting. The donor group consisted of over 60 patients who had untreated, early-stage non-small cell lung cancer. General observations from the study: Blood showed ubiquitous tumor TCRs more often at resection than at routine follow-up.

A unique molecular identifier was carried by every single TCR cDNA molecule. From the 5' RACE reads, TCRdb called clonotypes with MiXCR, one entry per CDR3 protein. This sample carries some 10,000 distinct CDR3 sequences, approximately 5% of them seen once, and the ten largest clones take 27%. The germline V and J ends were trimmed by 3 bases and 6 bases, with 11 bases remaining between them. Per the germline V gene, CDR1 is SQVTM and CDR2 is ANQGSEA. The CDR3 is 12 residues long. This specimen consisted of PBMCs, obtained at surgery. The clonotype comes from a male donor with early-stage non-small cell lung cancer. This chain links TRBV29-1 with TRBJ1-2; possibly TRBD1 for D (6 bases). Here the CDR3 reads CSVDTQGNGYTF. The DNA for the CDR3 is TGCAGCGTTGATACGCAGGGGAATGGCTACACCTTC.